A selection of T cell receptor beta chains follows, all from one sample in a study of shared clonotypes between healthy human individuals. TCRdb keeps only in-frame clones here, not all; method: immunoSEQ multiplex PCR. The sample carries a few million clones, around 90% recorded once. The sample taken for sequencing was naive CD4+ T cells from PBMCs. The receptors here all came from a man aged 18-30 years in good health. Some clones in this sample may be carry-over from other donors' samples. The CDR3 runs from the conserved cysteine through the conserved F or W. A D gene is named only where the DNA matches it firmly. Size values are once, few and many counts, or a class for expanded clones, and some rows have none.

CDR3aa: CASSITTSGKTYNEQFF
CDR3nt: TGTGCCAGCAGCATTACGACTAGCGGTAAAACCTACAATGAGCAGTTCTTC
v_gene: TRBV11-3
abundance: .
d_gene: TRBD2
j_gene: TRBJ2-1
len: 17

CDR3aa: CASSQDNSRISGNTIYF
CDR3nt: TGTGCCAGCAGCCAAGATAATAGCAGAATCTCTGGAAACACCATATATTTT
v_gene: TRBV4-2
abundance: once
d_gene: .
j_gene: TRBJ1-3
len: 17

CDR3aa: CSVSQPRPIEAFF
CDR3nt: TGCAGCGTTTCTCAACCCCGCCCCATCGAAGCTTTCTTT
v_gene: TRBV29-1
abundance: .
d_gene: .
j_gene: TRBJ1-1
len: 13

CDR3aa: CASSLDGLAGVFSEQFF
CDR3nt: TGCGCCAGCAGCTTGGATGGGCTAGCGGGAGTCTTCAGTGAGCAGTTCTTC
v_gene: TRBV5-1
abundance: .
d_gene: TRBD2
j_gene: TRBJ2-1
len: 17

CDR3aa: CASSFSIQETQYF
CDR3nt: TGTGCCAGCAGTTTTTCGATTCAAGAGACCCAGTACTTC
v_gene: TRBV27
abundance: .
d_gene: .
j_gene: TRBJ2-5
len: 13

CDR3aa: CASSSLAGGTDTQYF
CDR3nt: TGCGCCAGCAGCTCGCTAGCGGGAGGCACAGATACGCAGTATTTT
v_gene: TRBV5-1
abundance: .
d_gene: TRBD2
j_gene: TRBJ2-3
len: 15

CDR3aa: CASSLGRLNTEAFF
CDR3nt: TGTGCCAGCAGCCTGGGACGGCTGAACACTGAAGCTTTCTTT
v_gene: TRBV6-5
abundance: .
d_gene: .
j_gene: TRBJ1-1
len: 14

CDR3aa: CASTINREGETQYF
CDR3nt: TGTGCCAGCACCATAAACAGGGAGGGAGAGACCCAGTACTTC
v_gene: TRBV6-5
abundance: .
d_gene: .
j_gene: TRBJ2-5
len: 14

CDR3aa: CASSPRDYADTQYF
CDR3nt: TGCGCCAGCAGCCCCCGGGATTACGCAGATACGCAGTATTTT
v_gene: TRBV4-1
abundance: .
d_gene: .
j_gene: TRBJ2-3
len: 14

CDR3aa: CASSFRPGASGNYEQYF
CDR3nt: TGTGCCAGCAGTTTCCGGCCAGGGGCTAGCGGAAACTACGAGCAGTACTTC
v_gene: TRBV28
abundance: once
d_gene: .
j_gene: TRBJ2-7
len: 17

CDR3aa: CAISEGLAGVSFYEQYF
CDR3nt: TGTGCCATCAGTGAGGGTCTAGCGGGAGTGTCGTTCTACGAGCAGTACTTC
v_gene: TRBV10-3
abundance: once
d_gene: TRBD2
j_gene: TRBJ2-7
len: 17

CDR3aa: CASSQDWGGSDAAKNIQYF
CDR3nt: TGCGCCAGCAGCCAAGATTGGGGCGGGAGTGATGCGGCCAAAAACATTCAGTACTTC
v_gene: TRBV4-1
abundance: .
d_gene: TRBD2
j_gene: TRBJ2-4
len: 19

CDR3aa: CAISEATQGPYEQYF
CDR3nt: TGTGCCATCAGTGAGGCGACACAGGGACCCTACGAGCAGTACTTC
v_gene: TRBV10-3
abundance: .
d_gene: .
j_gene: TRBJ2-7
len: 15

CDR3aa: CASTPGQAFNQPQHF
CDR3nt: TGTGCCAGCACACCGGGACAGGCGTTCAATCAGCCCCAGCATTTT
v_gene: TRBV6-1
abundance: .
d_gene: TRBD1
j_gene: TRBJ1-5
len: 15

CDR3aa: CASSYLRDAPGYTF
CDR3nt: TGTGCCAGCAGTTACCTCCGGGACGCTCCTGGCTACACCTTC
v_gene: TRBV6-5
abundance: .
d_gene: .
j_gene: TRBJ1-2
len: 14

CDR3aa: CASSIQGLSTDTQYF
CDR3nt: TGTGCCAGTAGTATACAGGGCCTTAGCACAGATACGCAGTATTTT
v_gene: TRBV19
abundance: .
d_gene: .
j_gene: TRBJ2-3
len: 15

CDR3aa: CASSTRASGGRNEQFF
CDR3nt: TGTGCCAGCAGCACCAGGGCTAGCGGGGGGCGCAATGAGCAGTTCTTC
v_gene: TRBV5-4
abundance: .
d_gene: TRBD2
j_gene: TRBJ2-1
len: 16

CDR3aa: CASSAGWANEQYF
CDR3nt: TGTGCCAGCAGCGCGGGGTGGGCGAACGAGCAGTACTTC
v_gene: TRBV9
abundance: .
d_gene: .
j_gene: TRBJ2-7
len: 13

CDR3aa: CASSPQGNTIYF
CDR3nt: TGTGCCAGCAGTCCTCAAGGAAACACCATATATTTT
v_gene: TRBV2
abundance: .
d_gene: .
j_gene: TRBJ1-3
len: 12

CDR3aa: CASRYTEAFF
CDR3nt: TGTGCCAGCCGGTACACTGAAGCTTTCTTT
v_gene: TRBV2
abundance: few
d_gene: .
j_gene: TRBJ1-1
len: 10

CDR3aa: CASSSQPGQGDYEQYF
CDR3nt: TGCGCCAGCAGCTCACAACCGGGACAGGGGGACTACGAGCAGTACTTC
v_gene: TRBV5-1
abundance: .
d_gene: TRBD1
j_gene: TRBJ2-7
len: 16

CDR3aa: CAISDGTSGNNEQFF
CDR3nt: TGTGCCATCAGCGACGGGACTAGCGGGAACAATGAGCAGTTCTTC
v_gene: TRBV10-3
abundance: .
d_gene: TRBD2
j_gene: TRBJ2-1
len: 15

CDR3aa: CASSSDGQDRYNEQFF
CDR3nt: TGCGCCAGCAGCAGCGACGGACAGGACCGCTACAATGAGCAGTTCTTC
v_gene: TRBV5-1
abundance: .
d_gene: TRBD1
j_gene: TRBJ2-1
len: 16

CDR3aa: CASSRTGGANGYTF
CDR3nt: TGTGCCAGCAGCCGGACAGGGGGCGCGAATGGCTACACCTTC
v_gene: TRBV6-1
abundance: .
d_gene: TRBD1
j_gene: TRBJ1-2
len: 14

CDR3aa: CACVGEGYNEQFF
CDR3nt: TGTGCCTGCGTGGGGGAAGGGTACAATGAGCAGTTCTTC
v_gene: TRBV30
abundance: .
d_gene: .
j_gene: TRBJ2-1
len: 13

CDR3aa: CASSTGDTQYF
CDR3nt: TGTGCCAGCAGCACCGGGGATACGCAGTATTTT
v_gene: TRBV11-3
abundance: .
d_gene: .
j_gene: TRBJ2-3
len: 11

CDR3aa: CASSLETGTPQYF
CDR3nt: TGCGCCAGCAGCCTAGAAACCGGGACACCGCAGTACTTC
v_gene: TRBV5-1
abundance: .
d_gene: .
j_gene: TRBJ2-7
len: 13

CDR3aa: CASSLNPDHTDTQYF
CDR3nt: TGTGCCAGCAGCTTGAACCCAGACCACACAGATACGCAGTATTTT
v_gene: TRBV5-4
abundance: .
d_gene: .
j_gene: TRBJ2-3
len: 15

CDR3aa: CASSLGGNTIYF
CDR3nt: TGTGCCAGCAGCCTGGGAGGAAACACCATATATTTT
v_gene: TRBV14
abundance: .
d_gene: .
j_gene: TRBJ1-3
len: 12

CDR3aa: CASSAQGRQPQHF
CDR3nt: TGTGCCAGCAGTGCGCAAGGGCGTCAGCCCCAGCATTTT
v_gene: TRBV2
abundance: .
d_gene: .
j_gene: TRBJ1-5
len: 13

CDR3aa: CASSSILALDTQYF
CDR3nt: TGTGCCAGCAGTTCCATCCTAGCGTTAGATACGCAGTATTTT
v_gene: TRBV27
abundance: .
d_gene: .
j_gene: TRBJ2-3
len: 14

CDR3aa: CASSFRRGSVPITDTQYF
CDR3nt: TGTGCCAGCAGCTTCCGGAGGGGCTCAGTGCCTATCACAGATACGCAGTATTTT
v_gene: TRBV11-2
abundance: .
d_gene: .
j_gene: TRBJ2-3
len: 18

CDR3aa: CASSPPDGAPSYNEQFF
CDR3nt: TGTGCCAGCAGCCCCCCGGACGGAGCCCCTTCCTACAATGAGCAGTTCTTC
v_gene: TRBV28
abundance: once
d_gene: .
j_gene: TRBJ2-1
len: 17

CDR3aa: CAGPKQRPPRAGNQPQHF
CDR3nt: TGTGCCGGTCCTAAACAGCGGCCTCCTAGGGCTGGCAATCAGCCCCAGCATTTT
v_gene: TRBV7-9
abundance: few
d_gene: .
j_gene: TRBJ1-5
len: 18

CDR3aa: CASSLIISGEYNYGYTF
CDR3nt: TGTGCCAGCAGTTTAATTATCTCAGGGGAGTACAACTATGGCTACACCTTC
v_gene: TRBV28
abundance: .
d_gene: .
j_gene: TRBJ1-2
len: 17

CDR3aa: CASSLAGMYQETQYF
CDR3nt: TGTGCCAGCAGCTTAGCGGGGATGTACCAAGAGACCCAGTACTTC
v_gene: TRBV7-9
abundance: .
d_gene: .
j_gene: TRBJ2-5
len: 15

CDR3aa: CASSLNYEQYF
CDR3nt: TGTGCCAGCAGCCTTAACTACGAGCAGTACTTC
v_gene: TRBV28
abundance: .
d_gene: .
j_gene: TRBJ2-7
len: 11

CDR3aa: CASSFGLAASYEQYF
CDR3nt: TGCGCCAGCAGCTTCGGGCTAGCGGCTTCCTACGAGCAGTACTTC
v_gene: TRBV4-3
abundance: .
d_gene: TRBD2
j_gene: TRBJ2-7
len: 15

CDR3aa: CASSLGGAGGGYTF
CDR3nt: TGTGCCAGCAGTTTAGGGGGCGCGGGGGGTGGCTACACCTTC
v_gene: TRBV28
abundance: .
d_gene: .
j_gene: TRBJ1-2
len: 14

CDR3aa: CASSTGQGTGYGYTF
CDR3nt: TGCGCCAGCAGCACGGGACAGGGAACGGGCTATGGCTACACCTTC
v_gene: TRBV5-1
abundance: .
d_gene: TRBD1
j_gene: TRBJ1-2
len: 15

CDR3aa: CASSLRPTSGRSVGGTQYF
CDR3nt: TGCGCCAGCAGCTTGCGCCCGACTAGCGGGAGATCGGTAGGAGGAACGCAGTATTTT
v_gene: TRBV5-1
abundance: .
d_gene: TRBD2
j_gene: TRBJ2-3
len: 19

CDR3aa: CASSLRGWGNQPQHF
CDR3nt: TGTGCCAGCAGCTTAAGGGGTTGGGGGAATCAGCCCCAGCATTTT
v_gene: TRBV7-2
abundance: .
d_gene: .
j_gene: TRBJ1-5
len: 15

CDR3aa: CAWSVPGTGNTIYF
CDR3nt: TGTGCCTGGAGTGTACCGGGGACTGGAAACACCATATATTTT
v_gene: TRBV30
abundance: .
d_gene: .
j_gene: TRBJ1-3
len: 14

CDR3aa: CASSQDGQGDEKLFF
CDR3nt: TGCGCCAGCAGCCAAGATGGACAGGGAGATGAAAAACTGTTTTTT
v_gene: TRBV4-3
abundance: .
d_gene: TRBD1
j_gene: TRBJ1-4
len: 15

CDR3aa: CASGQGAFRGYTF
CDR3nt: TGTGCCAGCGGACAGGGGGCTTTTCGCGGCTACACCTTC
v_gene: TRBV28
abundance: .
d_gene: TRBD1
j_gene: TRBJ1-2
len: 13

CDR3aa: CTSSESAGTGLATQYF
CDR3nt: TGTACCAGCAGTGAATCTGCCGGGACAGGGTTGGCGACCCAGTACTTC
v_gene: TRBV25-1
abundance: .
d_gene: TRBD1
j_gene: TRBJ2-5
len: 16

CDR3aa: CASSQRAVGQETQYF
CDR3nt: TGTGCCAGCAGCCAAAGGGCCGTTGGACAAGAGACCCAGTACTTC
v_gene: TRBV4-2
abundance: .
d_gene: .
j_gene: TRBJ2-5
len: 15

CDR3aa: CSARDRDTEAFF
CDR3nt: TGCAGCGCCCGGGACAGGGACACTGAAGCTTTCTTT
v_gene: TRBV29-1
abundance: once
d_gene: TRBD1
j_gene: TRBJ1-1
len: 12

CDR3aa: CASSQDSNQPQHF
CDR3nt: TGTGCCAGTTCCCAAGACAGCAATCAGCCCCAGCATTTT
v_gene: TRBV19
abundance: .
d_gene: .
j_gene: TRBJ1-5
len: 13